One and the same sample provided the 14 T cell receptor delta chains below, sequenced in a study of delta chains in infants with herpesvirus infections. PBMC RNA was reverse transcribed using gamma-chain- and delta-chain-specific primers. TCRdb re-called the RT-PCR reads using CATT. This table has about 1,500 delta-chain clones, about a third appearing once. The sequences come from peripheral blood, collected at time point 1 of longitudinal follow-up. The source is a human donor who was a Ugandan infant, either HIV-exposed or HIV-unexposed (not recorded which).

The V and J genes are TRDV1 and TRDJ1; 11 nucleotides match TRDD3. CDR1 and CDR2 from the germline V gene are TSWWSYY and QGS. The CDR3 is 22 amino acids. V shed 2 bases, J shed 2 bases, and the junction held 22 bases outside the gene matches. CDR3 nucleotide sequence: TGTGCTCTTGGGGAAGGGATTCAACTGTTCCCCTTACTGGGGGATAGGACCGATAAACTCATCTTT. The encoded protein is CALGEGIQLFPLLGDRTDKLIF.

The chain uses TRDV2 and TRDJ3; TRDD3 agrees at 11 bases. Per germline, CDR1 GEAIGNYY and CDR2 EKD. The ends lost 1 base at V and 3 bases at J; junction bases unmatched: 13. This CDR3 has 21 residues. The CDR3: CACDTVDLFGGYGWDTRQMFF. The DNA of the CDR3 is TGTGCCTGTGACACAGTAGACCTCTTTGGGGGATACGGCTGGGACACCCGACAGATGTTTTTC.

By frequency in the sample, this clone is large. The chain couples TRDV2 to TRDJ2, with 11 nucleotides matching TRDD3. V shed 2 bases and J 0 bases; nucleotides not matched to a gene: 1. The CDR3 contains 16 residues. CDR1 GEAIGNYY and CDR2 EKD come from the germline V gene. CDR3 amino acids: CACDKLGDTLTAQLFF. For the CDR3, the DNA is TGTGCCTGTGACAAACTGGGGGATACTTTGACAGCACAACTCTTCTTT.

In its sample, this clone was seen once. V usage is TRDV1 and J usage is TRDJ1, with TRDD3 matching 11 bases. V lost 4 bases and J lost 4; bases outside the gene matches: 20. Germline loops: CDR1 TSWWSYY, CDR2 QGS. The CDR3 consists of 20 residues. CDR3 protein: CALGVPGGPHLLGDIDKLIF. CDR3 DNA sequence: TGTGCTCTTGGGGTCCCAGGGGGCCCACACCTACTGGGGGATATCGATAAACTCATCTTT.

The chain carries TRDV1 and TRDJ1, with 7 bases aligning to TRDD2. Germline V gene sequence: CDR1 TSWWSYY, CDR2 QGS. The CDR3 loop spans 22 amino acids. The junction had 25 bases not matched to a gene; V was cut back by 0 bases and J by 3 bases. The CDR3 DNA sequence: TGTGCTCTTGGGGAACTGTTGGTCCCGTTCCTTCCTCTCTACTCAGATGCCGATAAACTCATCTTT. As protein: CALGELLVPFLPLYSDADKLIF.

A few counts support this clone. The chain combines TRDV1 with TRDJ1; D call uncertain. Per the germline V gene, CDR1 is TSWWSYY and CDR2 is QGS. Trimming took 0 bases from V and 3 from J, leaving 11 bases between them. The CDR3 spans 15 residues. Here the CDR3 DNA reads TGTGCTCTTGGGGAACTACCCTTATTTCCCGATAAACTCATCTTT. This translates into CALGELPLFPDKLIF.

Regarding this clone: Possible read error: a much larger clone is one base away. The limits of the CDR3 on the DNA are not certain, so only TCRdb's listed CDR3 is given. This chain uses TRAV29/DV5 with TRDJ1; TRDD3, as called in the table, went unchecked against the DNA. The CDR3 numbers 21 amino acids, ends counted. CDR1 NSMFDY and CDR2 ISSIKDK come from the germline V gene. CDR3 amino acids: CSVLLCSKLFPPGWGMGELIF.

Within the sample, this clone is large. V and J are TRDV1 and TRDJ1; 10 positions match TRDD3. Germline trimming cut 3 bases from V and 0 bases from J; bases unmatched to any gene: 13. Germline loops: CDR1 TSWWSYY, CDR2 QGS. This CDR3 is 19 amino acids long. Written as DNA, the CDR3 is TGTGCTCTTGGGGATCCCCTGGGGGATAATCGGGGGTACACCGATAAACTCATCTTT. Amino acids: CALGDPLGDNRGYTDKLIF.

The gene calls are TRDV1 and TRDJ1; 12 bases are shared with TRDD3. J lost 0 bases, V lost 3 bases, and 17 bases had no gene match. The CDR3 sequence is 21 residues long. CDR1 and CDR2 (germline): TSWWSYY, QGS. DNA of the CDR3: TGTGCTCTTGGGGAGGCCTTCCGCCCCTGGGGGATACGGGGTAACACCGATAAACTCATCTTT. Translation gives CALGEAFRPWGIRGNTDKLIF.

The chain has TRDV2 and TRDJ3; TRDD3 aligns across 13 bases. The CDR3 spans 19 residues. V lost 2 bases to trimming and J lost 0 bases; unmatched junction nucleotides: 3. Germline V CDR1 and CDR2: GEAIGNYY, EKD. For the CDR3, the DNA is TGTGCCTGTGACAGTACTGGGGGATACGACTCCTGGGACACCCGACAGATGTTTTTC. Its protein product is CACDSTGGYDSWDTRQMFF.

This clone is deemed large. The rearrangement uses TRAV38-2/DV8 and TRDJ1; D unresolved. The CDR3 is 12 amino acids. Trimming cost V 9 bases and J 2 bases, with 11 bases left between them. Germline V gives CDR1 TSESDYY, CDR2 QEAYKQQN. Here the CDR3 reads CAFMINTDKLIF. The CDR3 DNA is TGTGCTTTCATGATTAATACCGATAAACTCATCTTT.

This clone has just a few counts. This chain connects TRDV1 to TRDJ1; 9 bases are a match to TRDD3. Germline lookup yields CDR1 TSWWSYY and CDR2 QGS. The CDR3 is 20 amino acids. Unmatched junction bases numbered 18, after V lost 4 bases and J lost 0 bases. The CDR3 nucleotides are TGTGCTCTTGGGGGGTTCCTCTCGTCCTGGGGGATCCTGTACACCGATAAACTCATCTTT. Encoded protein: CALGGFLSSWGILYTDKLIF.

The V call is TRDV2, the J call TRDJ2; 12 bases agree with TRDD3. V lost 2 bases to trimming and J lost 0 bases; unmatched junction nucleotides: 9. Looked up from germline, CDR1 is GEAIGNYY and CDR2 is EKD. There are 19 residues in the CDR3. The CDR3 loop is CACDKVLGDTRALTAQLFF. In DNA, the CDR3 is TGTGCCTGTGACAAAGTACTGGGGGATACTCGAGCTTTGACAGCACAACTCTTCTTT.

The chain has TRDV2 and TRDJ3; the match to TRDD3 covers 8 bases. CDR1 is GEAIGNYY and CDR2 is EKD in the germline V gene. With 3 bases clipped from V and 0 bases from J, the junction kept 9 bases outside the gene matches. The CDR3 is made up of 19 amino acids. The CDR3 is CACDPTGGRSSWDTRQMFF. The CDR3 DNA is TGTGCCTGTGACCCGACTGGGGGTCGGAGCTCCTGGGACACCCGACAGATGTTTTTC.